Each of the 5 T cell receptor beta chains below was sequenced from the same sample in a study of T cells in women clearing cervical HPV infection. Method: immunoSEQ multiplex PCR; TCRdb's copy keeps in-frame clones and lacks some. Found here are fewer than 40,000 clones; the top ten clones hold more than 6%. The material sequenced was blood buffy coat. These receptors were taken from a woman between 18 and 70 years old with a cervical HPV16 infection that either progressed to CIN3+ or cleared (not recorded which).

In regard to this clone: At one end the junction does not follow the germline gene, possibly because of a read error. The read ends 3 residues early relative to the CDR3; the germline J gene fills the gap. Other nucleotide sequences from this sample produce the same CDR3. The V call is TRBV5-1, the J call TRBJ1-3; unclear D gene. The CDR3 runs 17 residues. Per the germline V gene, CDR1 is SGHRS and CDR2 is YFSETQ. The CDR3 reads CASSSGGGYNSGNTIYF. Partial CDR3 DNA: TGCGCCAGCAGCTCGGGTGGCGGGTATAACTCTGGAAACACA. The full variable domain, its missing parts supplied by reference TRBV5-1 and TRBJ1-3, is KAGVTQTPRYLIKTRGQQVTLSCSPISGHRSVSWYQQTPGQGLQFLFEYFSETQRNKGNFPGRFSGRQFSNSRSEMNVSTLELGDSALYLCASSSGGGYNSGNTIYFGEGSWLTVV.

The DNA read from the CDR3 is TGTGCCAGCAGCTCTCTAGCGGGAATATACAATGAG. Translation gives CASSSLAGIYNE. The CDR3 in full is CASSSLAGIYNEQFF. V is TRBV6-4 and J is TRBJ2-1, with 9 nucleotides matching TRBD2. Read data end 3 residues before the CDR3 end; the end is taken from the germline J gene. The CDR3 spans 15 residues. Trimming cost V 6 bases and J 4 bases; bases outside gene matches: 7. Germline CDR1 and CDR2: MRHNA and SNTAGT.

To note about this clone: Sequencing ends 3 residues short of the CDR3 end; the germline J gene provides the rest. The chain recombines TRBV7-8 with TRBJ1-6; D remains unclear. From germline, CDR1 is SGHVS and CDR2 FQNEAQ. This CDR3 has 18 residues. Trimming removed 6 bases at V and 8 bases at J, with 26 bases between. The sequenced part of the CDR3 DNA is TGTGCCAGCAGAATTGGTACAAGGCTCGGGTTCGATGATTCACCC. Its translation: CASRIGTRLGFDDSP. The full CDR3 sequence reads CASRIGTRLGFDDSPLHF.

Turning to this clone: The sequenced fragment ends 3 residues before the CDR3 boundary, so the rest is inferred from the germline J gene. The V gene is TRBV7-8, the J gene TRBJ2-2, with D uncertain. V shed 5 bases and J shed 6 bases, with 7 bases lying between them. Germline CDR1 and CDR2: SGHVS and FQNEAQ. The length of the CDR3 is 12 residues. Partial CDR3 DNA: TGTGCCAGCAGCCCAGTGGCCGGGGAG. Its translation: CASSPVAGE. The full CDR3 sequence reads CASSPVAGELFF.

A note on this clone: The observed sequence ends 3 residues before the CDR3 terminus, with the missing tail filled in from the germline J gene. The chain joins TRBV19 to TRBJ1-1; TRBD1 matches at 7 bases. There are 15 residues in the CDR3. Germline CDR1 and CDR2: LNHDA and SQIVND (reference sequence). The chain's CDR3 is CASSQDRVREETAFF. CDR3 bases read: TGTGCCAGTAGCCAAGACAGGGTTCGTGAGGAGACA. The full variable domain, completed using reference TRBV19 and TRBJ1-1, is DGGITQSPKYLFRKEGQNVTLSCEQNLNHDAMYWYRQDPGQGLRLIYYSQIVNDFQKGDIAEGYSVSREKKESFPLTVTSAQKNPTAFYLCASSQDRVREETAFFGQGTRLTVV.